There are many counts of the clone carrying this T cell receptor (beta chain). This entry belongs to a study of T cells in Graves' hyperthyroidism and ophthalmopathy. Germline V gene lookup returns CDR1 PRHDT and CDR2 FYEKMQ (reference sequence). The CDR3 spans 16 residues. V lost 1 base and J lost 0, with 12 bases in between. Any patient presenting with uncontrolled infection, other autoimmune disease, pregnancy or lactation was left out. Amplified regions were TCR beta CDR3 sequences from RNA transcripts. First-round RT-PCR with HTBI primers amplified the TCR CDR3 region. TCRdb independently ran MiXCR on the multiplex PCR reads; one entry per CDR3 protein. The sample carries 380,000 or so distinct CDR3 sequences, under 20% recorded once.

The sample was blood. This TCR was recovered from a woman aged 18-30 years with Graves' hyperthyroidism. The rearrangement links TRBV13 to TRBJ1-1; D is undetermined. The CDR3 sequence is CASSLDLFTMNTEAFF. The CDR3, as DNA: TGTGCCAGCAGCTTAGACCTCTTCACCATGAACACTGAAGCTTTCTTT.